Below are 17 T cell receptor beta chains sequenced from a single sample in a study of early T cells in non-severe SARS-CoV-2 infection. TCRdb independently ran MiXCR on the 5' RACE reads; one entry per CDR3 protein. The sample records tens of thousands of distinct CDR3 sequences, 8.9% being singletons. The sequencing sample was made of whole blood. The receptors here all came from an adult who was a healthcare worker with PCR-confirmed SARS-CoV-2 infection or an uninfected control (not recorded which).

The V gene is TRBV25-1, the J gene TRBJ2-1; 10 nucleotides agree with TRBD2. The germline gives CDR1 MGHDK, CDR2 SYGVNS. The CDR3 runs 20 residues. V shed 5 bases and J 2 bases; nucleotides not matched to a gene: 18. CDR3 bases: TGTGCCAGCAGTACAGCCCGGACAGTTGCTAGCGGGGGTACCTACAATGAGCAGTTCTTC. Translating it yields CASSTARTVASGGTYNEQFF. The complete variable domain, with remaining parts taken from reference TRBV25-1 and TRBJ2-1, reads EADIYQTPRYLVIGTGKKITLECSQTMGHDKMYWYQQDPGMELHLIHYSYGVNSTEKGDLSSESTVSRIRTEHFPLTLESARPSHTSQYLCASSTARTVASGGTYNEQFFGPGTRLTVL.

This chain joins TRBV9 and TRBJ1-6; 7 bases are a match to TRBD1. The V and J ends lost 6 bases and 7 bases, in that order; junction bases with no gene match: 7. CDR3 size: 14 residues. Germline V CDR1 and CDR2: SGDLS, YYNGEE. The CDR3 reads CASTRQGGNSPLHF. The CDR3 DNA sequence: TGTGCCAGCACAAGACAGGGCGGCAATTCACCCCTCCACTTT.

This clonotype turned up a few times. This sequence joins TRBV3-1 and TRBJ1-2, with 9 bases identical to TRBD1. V dropped 4 bases and J dropped 8; count of bases not matched to a gene: 5. The CDR3 runs to 13 residues. Looked up from germline, CDR1 is LGHDT and CDR2 is YNNKEL (reference sequence). The CDR3 DNA follows: TGTGCCAGCAGCCCCGGACAGGGGAGAGGCTACACCTTC. It codes for CASSPGQGRGYTF.

This clonotype was observed a few times. Here the CDR3 DNA reads TGTGCCAGCAGCCCCCGTGACAGGGAGAATACTGAAGCTTTCTTT. Its translation: CASSPRDRENTEAFF. The genes are TRBV14 and TRBJ1-1; 7 positions match TRBD1. The CDR3 totals 15 residues. CDR1 and CDR2 (germline): SGHDN, FVKESK. The J segment lost 5 bases and the V segment lost 4 bases, leaving 10 bases of the junction unmatched. The whole variable domain, filled in from reference TRBV14 and TRBJ1-1, reads EAGVTQFPSHSVIEKGQTVTLRCDPISGHDNLYWYRRVMGKEIKFLLHFVKESKQDESGMPNNRFLAERTGGTYSTLKVQPAELEDSGVYFCASSPRDRENTEAFFGQGTRLTVV.

This clonotype has a count of ten or more. The V and J genes are TRBV7-2 and TRBJ1-2; 9 bases are shared with TRBD1. The germline V gene encodes CDR1 SGHTA and CDR2 FQGNSA. The CDR3 consists of 15 residues. With 5 bases clipped from V and 0 bases from J, the junction kept 4 bases outside the gene matches. The CDR3 DNA is TGTGCCAGCAGCGAAACAGGGGGCGCTAACTATGGCTACACCTTC. Amino acid sequence: CASSETGGANYGYTF.

This clonotype was seen many times. The chain carries TRBV5-1 and TRBJ2-3; 8 bases agree with TRBD1. Germline V gene lookup returns CDR1 SGHRS and CDR2 YFSETQ. The CDR3 sequence is 14 residues long. With 4 bases clipped from V and 2 bases from J, the junction kept 3 bases outside the gene matches. CDR3 amino acids: CASSTGQDTDTQYF. CDR3 DNA sequence: TGCGCCAGCAGCACGGGACAGGACACAGATACGCAGTATTTT.

This clonotype was seen repeatedly, ten times or more. The chain couples TRBV4-3 to TRBJ2-4; 7 nucleotides line up with TRBD1. The V segment lost 1 base and the J segment 0 bases; nucleotides outside the gene matches: 15. CDR1 is LGHNA, CDR2 YSLEER, per germline. The CDR3 loop spans 20 amino acids. DNA of the CDR3: TGCGCCAGCAGCCAAGGTGCTAGGGGGCCCTCCTGGGGAGCCAAAAACATTCAGTACTTC. Translated: CASSQGARGPSWGAKNIQYF.

The gene calls are TRBV20-1 and TRBJ2-1, with TRBD2 matching over 13 bases. The CDR3 is made up of 17 amino acids. Trimming removed 5 bases from V and 5 bases from J; junction bases left unmatched: 12. Germline lookup yields CDR1 DFQATT and CDR2 SNEGSKA (reference sequence). CDR3 coding DNA: TGCAGTGCTCCCCAACCACCGGGACTAGCGGGGAACAATGAGCAGTTCTTC. Amino acids: CSAPQPPGLAGNNEQFF.

This clonotype was seen a few times. This rearrangement joins TRBV20-1 to TRBJ2-7; no firm D call. The V gene lost 5 bases and the J gene lost 2 bases, with 10 bases spanning the gap. The CDR3 is 12 amino acids. Germline lookup yields CDR1 DFQATT and CDR2 SNEGSKA (reference sequence). CDR3 protein: CSASGKAYEQYF. For the CDR3, the DNA is TGCAGTGCTTCGGGCAAGGCCTACGAGCAGTACTTC.

This clonotype appeared many times. The V gene is TRBV7-2, the J gene TRBJ2-3; D call uncertain. Trimming removed 1 base from V and 2 bases from J, with 7 bases in between. This CDR3 spans 14 amino acids. The germline CDR1 and CDR2 sequences are SGHTA and FQGNSA. CDR3 amino acids: CASSLDATTDTQYF. The CDR3 nucleotides read TGTGCCAGCAGCTTAGACGCCACCACAGATACGCAGTATTTT.

This clonotype was seen repeatedly, ten times or more. The chain recombines TRBV12-3 or TRBV12-4 with TRBJ2-2; the D gene is possibly TRBD1 (6 bases). The CDR3 has 15 residues. V was trimmed by 4 bases and J by 0 bases, leaving 9 bases between them. The CDR3 bases are TGTGCCAGCAGTTCAGGGGACGCGAACACCGGGGAGCTGTTTTTT. It codes for CASSSGDANTGELFF.

This clonotype was observed many times. V and J are TRBV7-2 and TRBJ1-1; 7 nucleotides agree with TRBD1. V dropped 4 bases and J dropped 4; count of bases not matched to a gene: 9. CDR1 is SGHTA and CDR2 is FQGNSA in the germline V gene. CDR3 length equals 15 residues. The CDR3 coding sequence is TGTGCCAGCAGCTCGGGACAGCCCGGGGGCACTGAAGCTTTCTTT. Protein: CASSSGQPGGTEAFF.

The sample holds many counts of this clonotype. The chain links TRBV20-1 to TRBJ2-7; a possible D gene is TRBD1 (6 bases). V lost 2 bases to trimming and J lost 2 bases, with 10 bases between them. Germline CDR1 DFQATT, CDR2 SNEGSKA (reference sequence). The CDR3 consists of 13 residues. For the CDR3, the DNA is TGCAGTGCTAGACGGCAGGGGACCTACGAGCAGTACTTC. As protein: CSARRQGTYEQYF.

In its sample, this clonotype ranks as medium-sized. The chain is built from TRBV28 and TRBJ2-2; D may correspond to TRBD1 or TRBD2 (5 bases each). CDR3 length: 14 residues. The germline gives CDR1 MDHEN, CDR2 SYDVKM. V was clipped by 4 bases and J by 3 bases, with 9 bases between them. The CDR3: CASSSPGHTGELFF. In DNA, the CDR3 is TGTGCCAGCAGTTCTCCGGGACACACCGGGGAGCTGTTTTTT.

This clonotype was counted between two and nine times. The rearrangement uses TRBV7-9 and TRBJ1-4; 9 bases are a match to TRBD1. CDR3 size: 18 residues. The V and J ends lost 4 bases and 4 bases, in that order; junction bases with no gene match: 13. Germline CDR1 is SEHNR and CDR2 is FQNEAQ (reference sequence). CDR3 DNA: TGTGCCAGCAGCTCTACCACAGGGGGCGCGACCTTTAATGAAAAACTGTTTTTT. It translates to CASSSTTGGATFNEKLFF.

This clonotype has a handful of counts. This chain connects TRBV12-3 or TRBV12-4 to TRBJ1-5; a possible D gene is TRBD1 (6 bases). The CDR3 runs to 14 residues. V was clipped by 3 bases and J by 7 bases, with 13 bases between them. The CDR3 is CASSFQQGRQPQHF. CDR3 coding DNA: TGTGCCAGCAGTTTCCAACAGGGACGGCAGCCCCAGCATTTT.

This clonotype was counted a few times. The rearrangement links TRBV28 to TRBJ1-1; the match to TRBD1 covers 11 bases. V was pared by 10 bases and J by 4 bases, with 11 bases of the junction left unmatched. This CDR3 is 15 amino acids long. CDR1 and CDR2 (germline): MDHEN, SYDVKM. The chain's CDR3 is CATRSAGTGGTEAFF. The CDR3 bases are TGTGCCACCCGCAGTGCCGGGACAGGGGGCACTGAAGCTTTCTTT. Using reference TRBV28 and TRBJ1-1 for the parts outside the CDR3, the full variable domain is DVKVTQSSRYLVKRTGEKVFLECVQDMDHENMFWYRQDPGLGLRLIYFSYDVKMKEKGDIPEGYSVSREKKERFSLILESASTNQTSMYLCATRSAGTGGTEAFFGQGTRLTVV.